Described below is a single T cell receptor beta chain sequence and its context. The antigen remains undetermined. This specimen belongs to a study of T cell responses to AZD1222 COVID-19 vaccine. Whole-study results and caveats: Unmutated regions of variants are reportedly targeted by nearly half of spike-specific TCRs.

Trimming took 6 bases from V and 6 from J; bases not matched to a gene: 12. Germline CDR1 is MNHEY and CDR2 is SVGAGI. The CDR3 loop spans 15 amino acids. Data came from immunoSEQ multiplex PCR; TCRdb stores just in-frame clones and leaves some out. Among about 130,000 clones listed, more than 75% were seen once. Sequencing was performed on peripheral blood, taken on day 0 of AZD1222 vaccination. This sequence originates from an adult in good health. This chain joins TRBV6-5 and TRBJ1-1, with 8 bases fitting TRBD1. The DNA of the CDR3 is TGTGCCAGCAGGCCACCTGGGCCAGGGGGCCCTGAAGCTTTCTTT. This sequence encodes CASRPPGPGGPEAFF.